This TCR beta chain derives from a study of identical twins. Broader study findings: Zero-insertion analyses might be partly confounded by invariant T cells like MAIT and iNKT.

In this sample, this clonotype turned up many times. Its antigen is unidentified. CDR3 length: 13 amino acids. Germline values: CDR1 SGHRS, CDR2 YFSETQ. Between the trimmed V and J ends, which lost 5 bases and 0 bases, there was a span of 5 bases. TCRdb re-analysed the 5' RACE reads in MiXCR, keeping a single row per CDR3 protein. The table includes around 280,000 distinct CDR3 sequences, approximately 8.5% detected once. These same records also appear under a second study, on yellow fever vaccine responses in identical twins.

The specimen was memory (CD45RO+) T cells sorted from blood. V and J are TRBV5-1 and TRBJ2-2; D call uncertain. The source of this sequence is a woman aged 18-30 years in good health. CDR3 loop: CASRAANTGELFF. The CDR3 DNA sequence: TGCGCCAGCAGGGCAGCGAACACCGGGGAGCTGTTTTTT.